These 14 T cell receptor beta chains were all obtained from the same sample, sequenced in a study of CD8 T cells in Susac syndrome. Random hexamers were used to reverse transcribe an amount of roughly 0.5 to 1 ug RNA. MiXCR, run by TCRdb on the immunoSEQ multiplex PCR reads, gives a single entry per CDR3 protein. This table has around 170,000 distinct CDR3 sequences, 92% appearing once. Sequencing was done on a sample of CD4+ T cells from PBMCs. The receptors shown here come from a human donor in good health.

The genes are TRBV3-1 and TRBJ2-5; D gene ambiguous. Germline lookup yields CDR1 LGHDT and CDR2 YNNKEL (reference sequence). Trimming removed 0 bases at V and 2 bases at J, with 13 bases between. The CDR3 covers 16 residues. The chain's CDR3 is CASSQDPARGQETQYF. CDR3 in DNA: TGTGCCAGCAGCCAAGACCCGGCAAGAGGACAAGAGACCCAGTACTTC.

CDR3 DNA: TGTGCCAGCAGCCCACGGACAGGGGGCTTGGGGGCCAACGTCCTGACTTTC. Its protein product is CASSPRTGGLGANVLTF. This chain joins TRBV9 and TRBJ2-6; 11 nucleotides agree with TRBD1. Losses at the gene ends were 4 bases for V and 4 bases for J; bases not matched to a gene: 7. The CDR3 is 17 amino acids. Germline CDR1 SGDLS, CDR2 YYNGEE.

The chain uses TRBV12-3 or TRBV12-4 and TRBJ2-3, with 8 bases matching TRBD2. V lost 8 bases, J lost 0 bases, and 7 bases stayed unmatched. The CDR3 is 15 residues long. The CDR3 region has the DNA TGTGCCAGCGGAATAGCGGGACATAGCACAGATACGCAGTATTTT. This sequence encodes CASGIAGHSTDTQYF.

The rearrangement joins TRBV29-1 to TRBJ2-5; 9 nucleotides align to TRBD1. The CDR3 covers 13 residues. The junction had 7 bases not matched to a gene; V was cut back by 6 bases and J by 5 bases. CDR1 and CDR2 (germline): SQVTM, ANQGSEA. As DNA, the CDR3 is TGCAGCGTCCAACAGGGGGCCTGGGAGACCCAGTACTTC. It is translated as CSVQQGAWETQYF.

The gene calls are TRBV20-1 and TRBJ1-2; D remains unclear. V gave up 6 bases and J gave up 5 bases, with 25 bases separating them. The CDR3 runs 16 residues. The germline V gene has CDR1 DFQATT and CDR2 SNEGSKA (reference sequence). The CDR3 reads CSAPLGGLGIGYGYTF. DNA for the CDR3: TGCAGTGCCCCATTAGGCGGACTAGGGATTGGGTATGGCTACACCTTC.

The genes are TRBV19 and TRBJ2-5; TRBD2 agrees at 16 bases. Unmatched junction bases numbered 7, after V lost 4 bases and J lost 2 bases. The germline gives CDR1 LNHDA, CDR2 SQIVND (reference sequence). The CDR3 runs 18 residues. The CDR3 DNA reads as TGTGCCAGTAGTACCAAGGGACTAGCGGGAGGGGGACAAGAGACCCAGTACTTC. Protein product: CASSTKGLAGGGQETQYF.

V and J are TRBV4-1 and TRBJ1-3; a possible D gene is TRBD1 (6 bases). CDR3 length: 18 residues. Per germline, CDR1 MGHRA and CDR2 YSYEKL. V was cut by 4 bases and J by 0 bases, with 19 bases left in between. The CDR3 loop reads CASSPGSGALSSGNTIYF. CDR3 sequence (DNA): TGCGCCAGCAGCCCCGGGTCGGGGGCCCTCAGCTCTGGAAACACCATATATTTT.

This rearrangement joins TRBV29-1 to TRBJ1-1; no reliable D call. CDR1 is SQVTM, CDR2 ANQGSEA, per germline. CDR3 length: 12 amino acids. Trimming cost V 5 bases and J 4 bases, with 11 bases left between them. The CDR3 spells CSVRRKATEAFF. CDR3 DNA sequence: TGCAGCGTTCGACGGAAGGCCACTGAAGCTTTCTTT. The complete variable domain, with remaining parts taken from reference TRBV29-1 and TRBJ1-1, reads SAVISQKPSRDICQRGTSLTIQCQVDSQVTMMFWYRQQPGQSLTLIATANQGSEATYESGFVIDKFPISRPNLTFSTLTVSNMSPEDSSIYLCSVRRKATEAFFGQGTRLTVV.

The chain recombines TRBV2 with TRBJ2-5; possibly TRBD2 for D (5 bases). V was shortened by 4 bases and J by 4 bases, with 13 bases between the two germline ends. The CDR3 covers 14 residues. Germline V CDR1 and CDR2: SNHLY, FYNNEI. The DNA of the CDR3 is TGTGCCAGCAGTGGCCGCGGGTCCGCAGAGACCCAGTACTTC. Amino acid sequence: CASSGRGSAETQYF.

V is TRBV9 and J is TRBJ2-7; tentatively, D is TRBD1 or TRBD2 (5 bases each). This CDR3 is built from 14 residues. Germline V gene data show CDR1 as SGDLS and CDR2 as YYNGEE. The germline V and J ends were trimmed by 3 bases and 2 bases, with 12 bases remaining between them. For the CDR3, the DNA is TGTGCCAGCAGCGCCGAGCGGACACCCTACGAGCAGTACTTC. Translation gives CASSAERTPYEQYF.

The chain joins TRBV28 to TRBJ2-4, with D perhaps being TRBD1 or TRBD2 (5 bases each). V lost 5 bases, J lost 8 bases, and 19 bases lay in between. The CDR3 is made up of 15 amino acids. Per the germline V gene, CDR1 is MDHEN and CDR2 is SYDVKM. This chain's CDR3 is CASSMGGALGDIQYF. The DNA of the CDR3 is TGTGCCAGCAGTATGGGCGGAGCCTTGGGGGACATTCAGTACTTC.

This clonotype was seen a single time. Since no conserved phenylalanine or tryptophan closes the CDR3, a read error is the likely cause. No DNA is shown, since the ends of the CDR3 on it are uncertain; the CDR3 is the one TCRdb lists. The CDR3 reads CASSEVQWGTGGGTV. The chain is built from TRBV2 and TRBJ2-4; the table calls TRBD1, which could not be checked here. Germline loops: CDR1 SNHLY, CDR2 FYNNEI. The CDR3 spans 15 amino acids, including both terminal residues.

The V call is TRBV28, the J call TRBJ2-7, with D uncertain. Trimming pared 7 bases from V and 2 bases from J, leaving 9 bases between. CDR1 is MDHEN, CDR2 SYDVKM, per germline. CDR3 length: 12 amino acids. The CDR3 here is CASMGRPYEQYF. Here the CDR3 DNA reads TGTGCCAGCATGGGCCGACCCTACGAGCAGTACTTC.

The chain couples TRBV18 to TRBJ1-2; 7 bases agree with TRBD1. The trim removed 2 bases at V and 8 bases at J, leaving 11 bases unmatched. Germline V gene lookup returns CDR1 KGHSH and CDR2 LQKENI. The CDR3 sequence is 15 residues long. The CDR3 reads CASSPGGPDRAGYTF. DNA for the CDR3: TGTGCCAGCTCACCAGGAGGCCCAGACAGGGCAGGCTACACCTTC.